This T cell receptor (beta chain) was sequenced for a study of T cells after yellow fever vaccination. Per germline, CDR1 SGHTA and CDR2 FQGNSA. Trimming took 1 base from V and 2 from J, leaving 15 bases between them. The CDR3 sequence is 17 residues long. This clonotype was seen ten or more times. From the 5' RACE reads, TCRdb called clonotypes with MiXCR, one entry per CDR3 protein. The sample shows around 160,000 distinct CDR3 sequences, approximately 6.7% of them seen only once. This material consisted of CD4+ T cells sorted from PBMCs, taken around 5 days after the first yellow fever vaccination. The receptor was derived from a man between 18 and 29 years old who received the YFV17D yellow fever vaccine. The rearrangement joins TRBV7-2 to TRBJ1-5; D might be TRBD1 (5 bases). In DNA form, the CDR3 reads TGTGCCAGCAGCTTAGGATCGGGGGGTGGTGGCAATCAGCCCCAGCATTTT. The encoded protein is CASSLGSGGGGNQPQHF.